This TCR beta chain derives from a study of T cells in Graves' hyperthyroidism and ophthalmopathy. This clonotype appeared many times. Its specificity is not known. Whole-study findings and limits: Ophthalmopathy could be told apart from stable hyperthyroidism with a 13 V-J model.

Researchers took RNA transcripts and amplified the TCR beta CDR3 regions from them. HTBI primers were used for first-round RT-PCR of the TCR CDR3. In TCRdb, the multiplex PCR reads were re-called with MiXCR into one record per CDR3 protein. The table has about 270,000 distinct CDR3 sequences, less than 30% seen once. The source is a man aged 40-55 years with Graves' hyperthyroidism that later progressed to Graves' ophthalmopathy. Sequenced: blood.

Here the CDR3 DNA reads TGCGCCAGCAGCTTTTTGGGCTCCTACGAGCAGTACTTC. Protein: CASSFLGSYEQYF. The genes are TRBV5-1 and TRBJ2-7; D gene uncertain. V was cut by 2 bases and J by 0 bases, with 6 bases left in between. Germline loops: CDR1 SGHRS, CDR2 YFSETQ. The CDR3 spans 13 residues. Looking up the rest from reference TRBV5-1 and TRBJ2-7 gives the full variable domain: KAGVTQTPRYLIKTRGQQVTLSCSPISGHRSVSWYQQTPGQGLQFLFEYFSETQRNKGNFPGRFSGRQFSNSRSEMNVSTLELGDSALYLCASSFLGSYEQYFGPGTRLTVT.